This T cell receptor (beta chain) comes out of a study of cytomegalovirus exposure and HLA in healthy donors. It was with 60 Vbeta and 13 Jbeta primers that the PCR ran. Sequenced by immunoSEQ multiplex PCR; TCRdb stores in-frame clones only, minus some. The sample contains under 150,000 clones, about 81% of which appear only once. With V trimmed by 3 bases and J by 7 bases, 6 bases remained unmatched. Germline assignment: CDR1 SGHDT and CDR2 YYEEEE. The CDR3 runs 14 residues. Study-wide results and caveats: Later on, an analysis tied 15,000 to 20,000 TCR beta sequences to HLA alleles at 0.05 false discovery rate.

In regard to this clone: Its target is unknown.

The sample comprised PBMCs. The sequence was collected from a woman in her thirties or forties in good health and CMV-seropositive. The rearrangement uses TRBV5-6 and TRBJ2-1; 8 nucleotides line up with TRBD2. The DNA of the CDR3 is TGTGCCAGCAGCTCGGGGGGGTTAGGGAATGAGCAGTTCTTC. Amino acid sequence: CASSSGGLGNEQFF. Full variable domain (missing parts from reference TRBV5-6 and TRBJ2-1): DAGVTQSPTHLIKTRGQQVTLRCSPKSGHDTVSWYQQALGQGPQFIFQYYEEEERQRGNFPDRFSGHQFPNYSSELNVNALLLGDSALYLCASSSGGLGNEQFFGPGTRLTVL.